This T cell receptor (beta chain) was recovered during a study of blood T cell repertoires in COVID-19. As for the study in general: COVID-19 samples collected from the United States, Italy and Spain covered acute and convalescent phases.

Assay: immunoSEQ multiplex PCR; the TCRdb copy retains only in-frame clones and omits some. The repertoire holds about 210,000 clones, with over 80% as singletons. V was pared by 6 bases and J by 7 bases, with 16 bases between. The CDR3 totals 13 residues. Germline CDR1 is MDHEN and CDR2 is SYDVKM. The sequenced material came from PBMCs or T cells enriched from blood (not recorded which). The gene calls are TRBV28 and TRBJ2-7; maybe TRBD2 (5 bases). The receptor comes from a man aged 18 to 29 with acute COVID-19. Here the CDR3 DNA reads TGTGCCAGCAGACACGGGATCCTAGGTGAGCAGTACTTC. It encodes CASRHGILGEQYF.